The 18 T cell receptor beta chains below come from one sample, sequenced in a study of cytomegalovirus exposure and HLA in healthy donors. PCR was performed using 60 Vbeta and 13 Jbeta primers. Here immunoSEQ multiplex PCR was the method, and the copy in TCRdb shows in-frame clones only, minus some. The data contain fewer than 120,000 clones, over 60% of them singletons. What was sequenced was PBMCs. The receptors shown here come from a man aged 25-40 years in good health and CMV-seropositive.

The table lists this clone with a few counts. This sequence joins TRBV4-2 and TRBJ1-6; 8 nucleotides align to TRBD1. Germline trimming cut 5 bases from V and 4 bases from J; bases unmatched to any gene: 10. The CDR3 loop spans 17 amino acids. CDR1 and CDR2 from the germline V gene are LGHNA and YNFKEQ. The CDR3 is CASSKPSGGGYNSPLHF. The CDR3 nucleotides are TGTGCCAGCAGCAAGCCTTCAGGGGGCGGGTATAATTCACCCCTCCACTTT.

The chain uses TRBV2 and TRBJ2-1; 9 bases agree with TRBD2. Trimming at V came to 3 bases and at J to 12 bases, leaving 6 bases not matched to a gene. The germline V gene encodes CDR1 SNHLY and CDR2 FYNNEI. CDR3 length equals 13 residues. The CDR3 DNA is TGTGCCAGCAGTGAGACGACTAGCGGTCGGCAGTTCTTC. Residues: CASSETTSGRQFF.

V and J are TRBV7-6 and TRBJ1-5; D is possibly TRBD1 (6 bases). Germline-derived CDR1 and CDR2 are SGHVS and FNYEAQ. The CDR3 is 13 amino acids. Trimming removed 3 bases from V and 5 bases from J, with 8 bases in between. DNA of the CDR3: TGTGCCAGCAGCTTGGGGGCGTATCAGCCCCAGCATTTT. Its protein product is CASSLGAYQPQHF. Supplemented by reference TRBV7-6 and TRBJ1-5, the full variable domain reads GAGVSQSPRYKVTKRGQDVALRCDPISGHVSLYWYRQALGQGPEFLTYFNYEAQQDKSGLPNDRFSAERPEGSISTLTIQRTEQRDSAMYRCASSLGAYQPQHFGDGTRLSIL.

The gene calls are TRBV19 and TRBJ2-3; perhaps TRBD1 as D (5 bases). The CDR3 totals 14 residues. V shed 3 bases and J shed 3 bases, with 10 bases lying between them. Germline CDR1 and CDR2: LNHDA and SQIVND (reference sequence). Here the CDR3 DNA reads TGTGCCAGTAGTATCGATAGGGGAACAGATACGCAGTATTTT. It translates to CASSIDRGTDTQYF.

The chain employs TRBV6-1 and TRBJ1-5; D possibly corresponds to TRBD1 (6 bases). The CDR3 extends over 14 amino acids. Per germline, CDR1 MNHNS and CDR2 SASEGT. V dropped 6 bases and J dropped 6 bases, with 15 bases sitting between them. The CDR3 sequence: CASRRTEDPQPQHF. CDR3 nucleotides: TGTGCCAGCAGGAGGACAGAGGATCCTCAGCCCCAGCATTTT.

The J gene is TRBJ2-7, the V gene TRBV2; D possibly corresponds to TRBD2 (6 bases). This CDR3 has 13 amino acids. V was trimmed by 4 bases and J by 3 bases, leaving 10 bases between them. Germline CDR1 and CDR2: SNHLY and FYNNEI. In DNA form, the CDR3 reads TGTGCCAGCAGTGGGACTACCCACTACGAGCAGTACTTC. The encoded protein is CASSGTTHYEQYF.

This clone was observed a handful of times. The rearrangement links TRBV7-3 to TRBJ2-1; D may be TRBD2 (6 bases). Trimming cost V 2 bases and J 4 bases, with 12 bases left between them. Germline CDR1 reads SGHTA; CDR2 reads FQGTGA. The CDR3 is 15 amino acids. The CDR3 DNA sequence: TGTGCCAGCAGCTTACAGGCGGGACCGTACAATGAGCAGTTCTTC. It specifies CASSLQAGPYNEQFF. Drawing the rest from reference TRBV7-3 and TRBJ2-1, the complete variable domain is GAGVSQTPSNKVTEKGKYVELRCDPISGHTALYWYRQSLGQGPEFLIYFQGTGAADDSGLPNDRFFAVRPEGSVSTLKIQRTERGDSAVYLCASSLQAGPYNEQFFGPGTRLTVL.

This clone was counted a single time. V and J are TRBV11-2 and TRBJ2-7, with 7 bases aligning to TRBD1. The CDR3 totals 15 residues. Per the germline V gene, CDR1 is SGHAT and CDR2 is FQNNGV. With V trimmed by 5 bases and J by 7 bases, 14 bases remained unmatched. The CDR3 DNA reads TGTGCCAGCAGCGTGGGACAGCTGGGAATACGGGAGCAGTACTTC. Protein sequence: CASSVGQLGIREQYF. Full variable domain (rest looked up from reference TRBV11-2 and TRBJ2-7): EAGVAQSPRYKIIEKRQSVAFWCNPISGHATLYWYQQILGQGPKLLIQFQNNGVVDDSQLPKDRFSAERLKGVDSTLKIQPAKLEDSAVYLCASSVGQLGIREQYFGPGTRLTVT.

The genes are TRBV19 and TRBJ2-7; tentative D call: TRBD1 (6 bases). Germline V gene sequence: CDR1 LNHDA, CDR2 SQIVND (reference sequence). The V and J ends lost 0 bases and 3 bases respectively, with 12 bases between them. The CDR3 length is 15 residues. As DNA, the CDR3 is TGTGCCAGTAGTATAGACCTGGGGACATTCTACGAGCAGTACTTC. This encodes CASSIDLGTFYEQYF.

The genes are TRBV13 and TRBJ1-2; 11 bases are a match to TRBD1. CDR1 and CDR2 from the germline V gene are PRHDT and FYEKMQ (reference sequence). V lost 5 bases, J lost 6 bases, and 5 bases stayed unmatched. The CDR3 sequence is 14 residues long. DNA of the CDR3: TGTGCCAGCAGCGCAAAGGGACAGGGGGATGGCTACACCTTC. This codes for CASSAKGQGDGYTF.

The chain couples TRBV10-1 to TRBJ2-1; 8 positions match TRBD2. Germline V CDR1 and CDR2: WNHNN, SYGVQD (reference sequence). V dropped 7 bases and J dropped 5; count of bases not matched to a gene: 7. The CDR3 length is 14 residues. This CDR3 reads CASTGTSGHNEQFF. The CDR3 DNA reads TGCGCCAGCACTGGGACTAGTGGGCACAATGAGCAGTTCTTC.

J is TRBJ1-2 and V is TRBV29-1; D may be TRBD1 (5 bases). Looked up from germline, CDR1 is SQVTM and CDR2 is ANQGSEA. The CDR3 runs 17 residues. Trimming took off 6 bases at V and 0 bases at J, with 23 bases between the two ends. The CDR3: CSVYGGEFKRANYGYTF. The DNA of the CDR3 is TGCAGCGTCTACGGGGGGGAGTTTAAACGCGCTAACTATGGCTACACCTTC.

The CDR3 sequence is CASSGADRGVQPQHF. DNA for the CDR3: TGTGCCAGCAGTGGGGCAGACAGGGGAGTGCAGCCCCAGCATTTT. V gene TRBV6-1 combines with J gene TRBJ1-5; 8 nucleotides agree with TRBD1. Germline loops: CDR1 MNHNS, CDR2 SASEGT. The CDR3 covers 15 residues. Trimming took 4 bases from V and 7 from J; bases not matched to a gene: 9.

CDR3 DNA sequence: TGTGCCAGCAGCGTAGCGGGACAGGGGGTGTTTAATGAGCAGTTCTTC. Its translation is CASSVAGQGVFNEQFF. This rearrangement joins TRBV9 to TRBJ2-1, with TRBD1 identical over 11 bases. V trimming: 0 bases; J trimming: 7 bases; junction bases outside the gene matches: 6. This CDR3 has 16 residues. Germline loops: CDR1 SGDLS, CDR2 YYNGEE.

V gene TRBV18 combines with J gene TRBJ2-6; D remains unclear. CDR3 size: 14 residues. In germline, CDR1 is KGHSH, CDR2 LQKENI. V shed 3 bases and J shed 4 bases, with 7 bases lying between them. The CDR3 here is CASSPTTGANVLTF. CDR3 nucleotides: TGTGCCAGCTCACCGACAACGGGGGCCAACGTCCTGACTTTC.

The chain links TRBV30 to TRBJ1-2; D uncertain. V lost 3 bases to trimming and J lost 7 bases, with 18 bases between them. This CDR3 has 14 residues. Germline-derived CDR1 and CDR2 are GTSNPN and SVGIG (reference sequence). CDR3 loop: CAWSPSPSSGGYTF. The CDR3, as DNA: TGTGCCTGGAGCCCCAGCCCATCTTCGGGTGGCTACACCTTC.

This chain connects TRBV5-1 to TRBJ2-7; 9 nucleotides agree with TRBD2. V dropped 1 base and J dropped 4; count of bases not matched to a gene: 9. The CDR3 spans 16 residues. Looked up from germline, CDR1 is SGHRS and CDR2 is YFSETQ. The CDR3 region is CASSLSASGGMYEQYF. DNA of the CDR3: TGCGCCAGCAGCTTGAGTGCCAGCGGGGGGATGTACGAGCAGTACTTC. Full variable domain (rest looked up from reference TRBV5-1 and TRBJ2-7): KAGVTQTPRYLIKTRGQQVTLSCSPISGHRSVSWYQQTPGQGLQFLFEYFSETQRNKGNFPGRFSGRQFSNSRSEMNVSTLELGDSALYLCASSLSASGGMYEQYFGPGTRLTVT.

The CDR3 is CASSLTGPSGNTIYF. CDR3 DNA sequence: TGTGCCAGCAGCTTAACAGGACCCTCTGGAAACACCATATATTTT. V is TRBV7-9 and J is TRBJ1-3; perhaps TRBD1 as D (5 bases). Trimming took 2 bases from V and 0 from J, leaving 8 bases between them. The CDR3 loop spans 15 amino acids. The germline CDR1 and CDR2 sequences are SEHNR and FQNEAQ (reference sequence).